A single sample gave rise to the 13 T cell receptor beta chains below, sequenced in a study of T cell responses to AZD1222 COVID-19 vaccine. The method was immunoSEQ multiplex PCR; TCRdb's version includes in-frame clones alone and lacks a portion of them. The data show 150,000 or so clones, and the top ten clones hold 2.2%. Sample: peripheral blood. Receptors were obtained from an adult in good health.

The chain carries TRBV3-1 (or the pseudogene TRBV3-2) and TRBJ2-4, with no clear D. Trimming took off 3 bases at V and 0 bases at J, with 15 bases between the two ends. There are 17 residues in the CDR3. Germline values: CDR1 LGHDT, CDR2 YNNKEL (reference sequence). The CDR3 region is CASSHRKGSQAKNIQYF. For the CDR3, the DNA is TGTGCCAGCAGCCACCGCAAGGGTAGCCAAGCCAAAAACATTCAGTACTTC.

The chain joins TRBV4-1 to TRBJ1-3, with TRBD1 identical over 8 bases. V dropped 1 base and J dropped 3; count of bases not matched to a gene: 11. Germline V gene data show CDR1 as MGHRA and CDR2 as YSYEKL. The CDR3 consists of 18 residues. Here the CDR3 reads CASSQGRAGGAFGNTIYF. DNA of the CDR3: TGCGCCAGCAGCCAAGGAAGGGCAGGGGGCGCCTTTGGAAACACCATATATTTT.

The CDR3 is CASSVPTTGFNQPQHF. The CDR3 nucleotides are TGTGCCAGCAGTGTACCTACTACGGGTTTCAATCAGCCCCAGCATTTT. The chain employs TRBV6-1 and TRBJ1-5, with no clear D. Germline assignment: CDR1 MNHNS and CDR2 SASEGT. The CDR3 totals 16 residues. Between the trimmed V and J ends, which lost 4 bases and 3 bases, there was a span of 16 bases.

The chain has TRBV28 and TRBJ2-2, with a weak D call TRBD2 (6 bases). CDR1 and CDR2 (germline): MDHEN, SYDVKM. Trimming shortened V by 4 bases and J by 6 bases, and 12 bases separated the two germline ends. The CDR3 extends over 14 amino acids. The CDR3 spells CASSSPPSAGELFF. Written as DNA, the CDR3 is TGTGCCAGCAGTTCCCCCCCTAGCGCCGGGGAGCTGTTTTTT.

CDR3 sequence: CASSLAGQDNQPQHF. CDR3 coding DNA: TGTGCCAGCAGCTTAGCGGGGCAGGACAATCAGCCCCAGCATTTT. The J gene is TRBJ1-5, the V gene TRBV7-2, with D tentatively TRBD1 (5 bases). This CDR3 comprises 15 residues. Germline V gene data show CDR1 as SGHTA and CDR2 as FQGNSA. Trimming took off 0 bases at V and 3 bases at J, with 9 bases between the two ends. Using reference TRBV7-2 and TRBJ1-5 for the parts outside the CDR3, the full variable domain is GAGVSQSPSNKVTEKGKDVELRCDPISGHTALYWYRQSLGQGLEFLIYFQGNSAPDKSGLPSDRFSAERTGGSVSTLTIQRTQQEDSAVYLCASSLAGQDNQPQHFGDGTRLSIL.

The rearrangement links TRBV6-6 to TRBJ1-1; D uncertain. Per the germline V gene, CDR1 is MNHNY and CDR2 is SVGAGI (reference sequence). The germline V and J ends were trimmed by 5 bases and 0 bases, with 7 bases remaining between them. The CDR3 covers 13 residues. CDR3 sequence (DNA): TGTGCCAGCAGTCTCAACTTGAACACTGAAGCTTTCTTT. This translates into CASSLNLNTEAFF.

The chain is built from TRBV7-9 and TRBJ2-5; D unresolved. The germline V gene has CDR1 SEHNR and CDR2 FQNEAQ (reference sequence). Between the trimmed V and J ends, which lost 3 bases and 2 bases, there was a span of 4 bases. The CDR3 is 12 amino acids. The chain's CDR3 is CASSFGQETQYF. In DNA form, the CDR3 reads TGTGCCAGCAGCTTCGGGCAAGAGACCCAGTACTTC.

The V and J genes are TRBV11-3 and TRBJ2-7, with 7 bases fitting TRBD1. Germline loops: CDR1 SGHNT, CDR2 YENEEA. J lost 1 base, V lost 6 bases, and 6 bases had no gene match. The CDR3 covers 14 residues. This chain's CDR3 is CASRQQGSSYEQYF. The CDR3, as DNA: TGTGCCAGCAGACAACAGGGGAGTTCCTACGAGCAGTACTTC.

The chain joins TRBV4-1 to TRBJ1-2, with unresolved D. Per germline, CDR1 MGHRA and CDR2 YSYEKL. This CDR3 contains 12 residues. Trimming cost V 1 base and J 6 bases, with 6 bases left between them. CDR3 loop: CASSQAPHGYTF. In DNA, the CDR3 is TGCGCCAGCAGCCAAGCACCACATGGCTACACCTTC.

This chain joins TRBV2 and TRBJ2-2; TRBD1 aligns across 9 bases. Germline values: CDR1 SNHLY, CDR2 FYNNEI. CDR3 length: 16 residues. V lost 6 bases, J lost 3 bases, and 8 bases stayed unmatched. The chain's CDR3 is CASRAGTGKYTGELFF. The CDR3 nucleotides are TGTGCCAGCAGAGCCGGGACAGGGAAATACACCGGGGAGCTGTTTTTT.

This rearrangement joins TRBV12-3 or TRBV12-4 to TRBJ2-1; no clear D. The CDR3 sequence is 12 residues long. The germline V and J ends were trimmed by 6 bases and 7 bases, with 10 bases remaining between them. CDR3 region: CASSYTFNEQFF. The DNA for the CDR3 is TGTGCCAGCAGCTATACGTTTAATGAGCAGTTCTTC.

The rearrangement links TRBV28 to TRBJ2-1; 9 bases are a match to TRBD1. From germline, CDR1 is MDHEN and CDR2 SYDVKM. This CDR3 region has 16 residues. Germline trimming cut 1 base from V and 3 bases from J; bases unmatched to any gene: 4. The CDR3 loop is CASSLLVTGGYNEQFF. The DNA of the CDR3 is TGTGCCAGCAGTTTATTGGTGACAGGGGGCTACAATGAGCAGTTCTTC.

The CDR3 here is CASSARGANTEAFF. CDR3 in DNA: TGTGCCAGCAGCGCGAGGGGGGCAAACACTGAAGCTTTCTTT. V gene TRBV7-3 combines with J gene TRBJ1-1; D may be TRBD1 (6 bases). This CDR3 comprises 14 residues. Looked up from germline, CDR1 is SGHTA and CDR2 is FQGTGA. V shed 5 bases and J shed 2 bases, with 12 bases lying between them. Variable domain in full (rest from reference TRBV7-3 and TRBJ1-1): GAGVSQTPSNKVTEKGKYVELRCDPISGHTALYWYRQSLGQGPEFLIYFQGTGAADDSGLPNDRFFAVRPEGSVSTLKIQRTERGDSAVYLCASSARGANTEAFFGQGTRLTVV.